This TCR beta chain originates from a study of metastatic and nonmetastatic thyroid tumors. TCRdb reanalyzed the PCR reads via MiXCR. The table lists 30,000 to 35,000 clones, approximately 30% of them singletons. Not a single patient had been given any form of treatment at any point before undergoing thyroid surgery. From germline, CDR1 is SEHNR and CDR2 FQNEAQ (reference sequence). Trimming cost V 5 bases and J 5 bases, with 10 bases left between them. The CDR3 length is 13 residues. This TCR was sampled from a female donor with papillary thyroid cancer or a benign thyroid nodule (not recorded which). Some clones in this sample may be carry-over from other donors' samples. This chain uses TRBV7-9 with TRBJ2-1; D not resolved. The sequenced material came from blood. In nucleotides, the CDR3 is TGTGCCAGCAGCCCCGTGACGCACAATGAGCAGTTCTTC. This encodes CASSPVTHNEQFF.